These 20 T cell receptor beta chains originate from one sample sequenced in a study of blood T cell repertoires in COVID-19. Here immunoSEQ multiplex PCR was the method, and the copy in TCRdb shows in-frame clones only, minus some. The table includes 70,000 to 100,000 clones, 88% detected once. Specimen: peripheral blood. All receptors come from a woman aged 80 or over with active COVID-19.

The chain has TRBV6-5 and TRBJ1-6, with a weak D call TRBD1 (5 bases). Germline V CDR1 and CDR2: MNHEY, SVGAGI. The CDR3 is made up of 15 amino acids. Trimming left V 5 bases short and J 4 bases short, with 12 bases between. The CDR3 loop is CASSPTGTYNSPLHF. The CDR3 DNA reads as TGTGCCAGCAGTCCTACCGGGACTTATAATTCACCCCTCCACTTT.

V usage is TRBV6-6 and J usage is TRBJ1-1; the D is unclear. Trimming cost V 5 bases and J 3 bases, with 13 bases left between them. Germline V lookup: CDR1 MNHNY, CDR2 SVGAGI (reference sequence). This CDR3 region has 14 residues. CDR3 loop: CASSLDMLYTEAFF. As DNA, the CDR3 is TGTGCCAGCAGTCTCGACATGCTCTACACTGAAGCTTTCTTT.

This sequence joins TRBV7-3 and TRBJ2-3, with D uncertain. Germline V gene data show CDR1 as SGHTA and CDR2 as FQGTGA. Trimming cost V 0 bases and J 5 bases, with 6 bases left between them. The CDR3 sequence is 13 residues long. The CDR3 is CASSLTYQDTQYF. DNA for the CDR3: TGTGCCAGCAGCTTAACCTACCAAGATACGCAGTATTTT.

This clone came up a few times. The chain carries TRBV7-2 and TRBJ2-3, with 7 bases fitting TRBD2. The CDR3 runs to 16 residues. Germline V CDR1 and CDR2: SGHTA, FQGNSA. With 5 bases clipped from V and 2 bases from J, the junction kept 10 bases outside the gene matches. Here the CDR3 DNA reads TGTGCCAGCAGCCAGACGGGGCGGGGGACCACAGATACGCAGTATTTT. Its protein is CASSQTGRGTTDTQYF.

This chain joins TRBV7-2 and TRBJ2-1; TRBD1 aligns across 8 bases. This CDR3 region has 15 residues. Germline V lookup: CDR1 SGHTA, CDR2 FQGNSA. The junction had 9 bases not matched to a gene; V was cut back by 5 bases and J by 6 bases. CDR3 in DNA: TGTGCCAGCAGCGGTACAGGGGGGAGTAGCAATGAGCAGTTCTTC. Encoded protein: CASSGTGGSSNEQFF.

V and J are TRBV2 and TRBJ1-6, with TRBD1 identical over 9 bases. Germline lookup yields CDR1 SNHLY and CDR2 FYNNEI. V lost 7 bases to trimming and J lost 6 bases; unmatched junction nucleotides: 7. CDR3 length equals 15 residues. CDR3 loop: CASTTSQGANSPLHF. The CDR3 coding sequence is TGTGCCAGCACCACATCACAGGGGGCTAATTCACCCCTCCACTTT.

CDR3 protein: CASIQGVYEQYF. CDR3 nucleotides: TGTGCCAGTATCCAGGGTGTGTACGAGCAGTACTTC. The chain combines TRBV19 with TRBJ2-7; possible D gene TRBD1, 5 bases. Trimming pared 7 bases from V and 4 bases from J, leaving 11 bases between. CDR1 and CDR2 from the germline V gene are LNHDA and SQIVND (reference sequence). The CDR3 is 12 amino acids. Filled out from reference TRBV19 and TRBJ2-7, the complete variable domain reads DGGITQSPKYLFRKEGQNVTLSCEQNLNHDAMYWYRQDPGQGLRLIYYSQIVNDFQKGDIAEGYSVSREKKESFPLTVTSAQKNPTAFYLCASIQGVYEQYFGPGTRLTVT.

J is TRBJ2-1 and V is TRBV28, with 10 nucleotides matching TRBD2. Germline CDR1 is MDHEN and CDR2 is SYDVKM. The J segment lost 4 bases and the V segment lost 6 bases, leaving 6 bases of the junction unmatched. The CDR3 length is 15 residues. CDR3 amino acids: CASRPGLAEYNEQFF. For the CDR3, the DNA is TGTGCCAGCAGACCTGGACTAGCGGAGTACAATGAGCAGTTCTTC.

The chain carries TRBV5-6 and TRBJ2-5; 15 bases match TRBD2. The ends lost 3 bases at V and 7 bases at J; junction bases unmatched: 1. CDR3 length: 14 amino acids. The germline V gene has CDR1 SGHDT and CDR2 YYEEEE. CDR3 sequence: CASSWGLAGGTQYF. The CDR3 coding sequence is TGTGCCAGCAGCTGGGGACTAGCGGGAGGGACCCAGTACTTC.

J is TRBJ2-3 and V is TRBV19; a weak D match, TRBD2 (6 bases). CDR3 length: 14 residues. Germline CDR1 is LNHDA and CDR2 is SQIVND (reference sequence). Between the trimmed V and J ends, which lost 3 bases and 6 bases, there was a span of 13 bases. CDR3: CASSIGGSRDTQYF. The CDR3 bases are TGTGCCAGTAGTATTGGAGGGAGCCGGGATACGCAGTATTTT.

The chain employs TRBV5-6 and TRBJ2-5, with D possibly TRBD2 on 5 matching bases. With 1 base removed from V and 2 bases from J, the gap between germline ends came to 9 bases. Germline V gives CDR1 SGHDT, CDR2 YYEEEE. The CDR3 has 14 residues. The CDR3 nucleotides are TGTGCCAGCAGCTTGTACCGCGGGCAAGAGACCCAGTACTTC. The encoded protein is CASSLYRGQETQYF.

A few counts support this clone. V gene TRBV7-2 combines with J gene TRBJ2-7, with TRBD1 matching over 9 bases. CDR1 is SGHTA and CDR2 is FQGNSA in the germline V gene. The CDR3 is 15 residues long. Losses at the gene ends were 7 bases for V and 3 bases for J; bases not matched to a gene: 10. In DNA form, the CDR3 reads TGTGCCAGCACCCGCCAGACAGGGGGAGGCTACGAGCAGTACTTC. As protein: CASTRQTGGGYEQYF.

The V gene is TRBV7-8, the J gene TRBJ1-4; 10 bases fit TRBD1. Unmatched junction bases numbered 5, after V lost 0 bases and J lost 1 base. The CDR3 is made up of 18 amino acids. Germline V lookup: CDR1 SGHVS, CDR2 FQNEAQ. The CDR3 nucleotides are TGTGCCAGCAGCTTAGCCGAGACAGGGGGCAGAACTAATGAAAAACTGTTTTTT. Amino acids: CASSLAETGGRTNEKLFF.

This clone was recorded a few times. The chain uses TRBV5-4 and TRBJ1-3; TRBD1 agrees at 7 bases. In germline, CDR1 is SGHNT, CDR2 YYREEE (reference sequence). The V gene end was trimmed by 4 bases and the J gene end by 4 bases; junction bases not matched to a gene: 5. This CDR3 is built from 14 residues. CDR3 residues: CASSPTGSGNTIYF. The DNA of the CDR3 is TGTGCCAGCAGCCCGACAGGGTCCGGAAACACCATATATTTT.

The genes are TRBV7-9 and TRBJ1-1; 9 nucleotides match TRBD1. The germline V gene encodes CDR1 SEHNR and CDR2 FQNEAQ (reference sequence). The junction had 4 bases not matched to a gene; V was cut back by 1 base and J by 7 bases. CDR3 length: 14 amino acids. The CDR3: CASSLGTGEGEAFF. CDR3 nucleotide sequence: TGTGCCAGCAGCTTAGGGACAGGGGAGGGTGAAGCTTTCTTT.

Here the CDR3 DNA reads TGCAGCGTTGAATTGTCCAGGGCTCGCAATGAGCAGTTCTTC. This sequence encodes CSVELSRARNEQFF. This chain connects TRBV29-1 to TRBJ2-1; maybe TRBD1 (5 bases). With 2 bases removed from V and 6 bases from J, the gap between germline ends came to 14 bases. Germline lookup yields CDR1 SQVTM and CDR2 ANQGSEA. The CDR3 is made up of 14 amino acids.

The V gene is TRBV5-1, the J gene TRBJ2-1, with D possibly being TRBD2 (5 bases). CDR1 is SGHRS, CDR2 YFSETQ, per germline. Trimming removed 0 bases at V and 4 bases at J, with 8 bases between. The CDR3 loop spans 14 amino acids. CDR3 nucleotide sequence: TGCGCCAGCAGCTTGGCCGAGCGGTACAATGAGCAGTTCTTC. As protein: CASSLAERYNEQFF.

In DNA form, the CDR3 reads TGTGCCAGCAGGATTCCGGGACAGCTCACAGATACGCAGTATTTT. This codes for CASRIPGQLTDTQYF. This rearrangement joins TRBV28 to TRBJ2-3; 7 nucleotides match TRBD1. The V and J ends lost 6 bases and 2 bases, in that order; junction bases with no gene match: 8. Germline-derived CDR1 and CDR2 are MDHEN and SYDVKM. This CDR3 comprises 15 residues.

This chain links TRBV3-1 (or the pseudogene TRBV3-2) with TRBJ2-1; D unresolved. The CDR3 has 15 amino acids. Germline V gene data show CDR1 as LGHDT and CDR2 as YNNKEL (reference sequence). V lost 8 bases and J lost 0, with 14 bases in between. In DNA form, the CDR3 reads TGTGCCAGCCGATTCGACTCAAGCTCCTACAATGAGCAGTTCTTC. It translates to CASRFDSSSYNEQFF.

This chain uses TRBV6-5 with TRBJ2-3; TRBD2 might be the D (6 bases). The CDR3 is made up of 13 amino acids. V gave up 4 bases and J gave up 7 bases, with 12 bases separating them. Looked up from germline, CDR1 is MNHEY and CDR2 is SVGAGI. CDR3 bases: TGTGCCAGCAGTTCCCGGGACTCACATACGCAGTATTTT. It specifies CASSSRDSHTQYF.